Included here is one T cell receptor (beta chain) sequence, with context. Sequencing was performed with immunoSEQ multiplex PCR; in TCRdb, only in-frame clones are kept and a portion is missing. The sample contains 2 million to 2.5 million clones, over 90% of which appear only once. CDR3 length equals 14 residues. The V segment lost 6 bases and the J segment 1 base; nucleotides outside the gene matches: 5. From germline, CDR1 is SEHNR and CDR2 FQNEAQ (reference sequence). This entry comes from a study of shared clonotypes between healthy human individuals. This TCR came from a man aged 18 to 29 in good health. Some clones in this sample may be carry-over from other donors' samples. The sequencing sample was made of naive CD4+ T cells from PBMCs. Described subset: CD45RA+ positively selected. The genes are TRBV7-9 and TRBJ1-1; 7 nucleotides agree with TRBD1. CDR3 sequence (DNA): TGTGCCAGCAGTTGGACAGGAAAGAACACTGAAGCTTTCTTT. Translation: CASSWTGKNTEAFF.